This T cell receptor beta chain was captured in a study of T-cell reconstitution after alpha-beta-depleted transplantation in children. Worth noting for this clonotype: Its antigen is not identified. One end of the junction fails to match germline, which may point to a read error.

CDR3 length equals 15 residues. CDR1 is MDHEN and CDR2 is SYDVKM in the germline V gene. Using unique molecular identifiers, the investigators prepared the TCRbeta library. TCRdb independently ran MiXCR on the PCR reads; one entry per CDR3 protein. Among about a million distinct CDR3 sequences, roughly 29% were seen once, and the ten largest hold about 28%. Study findings and constraints: A year had passed since transplant, and T-cell counts and diversity by then came mostly from newly produced T cells. Roughly two months post-transplant, alpha-beta T cells reportedly originated from several hundred graft clones that had expanded.

Material: PBMCs, mostly from graft donor cells, obtained 360 days after TCRalphabeta/CD19-depleted stem cell transplant. This clonotype was sampled from a boy younger than two who had a stem cell transplant for SCID, so the T cells may come from the graft donor. The chain links TRBV28 to TRBJ2-2; TRBD2 might be the D (5 bases). The CDR3 DNA sequence: TGTGCCAGCAGTTTGAGGAGGTACAACACCAGGGAGCTGTTTTTT. It codes for CASSLRRYNTRELFF.